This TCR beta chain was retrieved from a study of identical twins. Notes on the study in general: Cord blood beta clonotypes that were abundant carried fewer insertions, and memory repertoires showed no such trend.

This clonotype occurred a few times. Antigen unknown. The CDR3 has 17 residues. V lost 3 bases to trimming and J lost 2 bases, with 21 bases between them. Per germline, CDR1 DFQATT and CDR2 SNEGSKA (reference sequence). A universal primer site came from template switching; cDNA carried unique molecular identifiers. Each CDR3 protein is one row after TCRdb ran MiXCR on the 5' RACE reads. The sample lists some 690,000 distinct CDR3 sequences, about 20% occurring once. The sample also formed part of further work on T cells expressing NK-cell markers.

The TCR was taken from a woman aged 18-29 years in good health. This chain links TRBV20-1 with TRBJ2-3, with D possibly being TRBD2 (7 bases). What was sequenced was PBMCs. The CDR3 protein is CSARLIGRGPNTDTQYF. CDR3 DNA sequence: TGCAGTGCTAGGCTTATTGGGCGGGGGCCTAACACAGATACGCAGTATTTT.